The next 20 T cell receptor beta chains were all read from a single sample in a study of vaccination effects on CD4 cells after COVID-19. Pools of viral peptides were used by the ViraFEST assay to expand antigen-specific CD4+ T cells ahead of sequencing. The authors isolated CD4+ T cells after roughly eleven days of culture. Vaccine recipients lacked prior SARS-CoV-2 infection and had negative nucleocapsid antibodies. Which antigens these TCRs recognize remains unknown. Clones were read by immunoSEQ multiplex PCR, and TCRdb kept only the in-frame ones, dropping some. The sample lists tens of thousands of clones; just under 75% were seen once. The sample here was CD4+ T cells from PBMCs cultured with SARS-CoV-2 spike peptides, taken before COVID-19 vaccination. The receptors were gathered from a human donor who received a COVID-19 vaccine.

V is TRBV5-1 and J is TRBJ2-7, with 10 bases that match TRBD1. Germline loops: CDR1 SGHRS, CDR2 YFSETQ. Trimming at V came to 4 bases and at J to 2 bases, leaving 0 bases not matched to a gene. This CDR3 spans 13 amino acids. The CDR3 nucleotides are TGCGCCAGCAGCGGGACAGGGGCCTACGAGCAGTACTTC. It codes for CASSGTGAYEQYF.

The J gene is TRBJ2-1, the V gene TRBV5-1, with D maybe TRBD1 (6 bases). CDR3 length equals 19 residues. V lost 3 bases to trimming and J lost 0 bases, with 22 bases between them. Germline-derived CDR1 and CDR2 are SGHRS and YFSETQ. The CDR3 nucleotides are TGCGCCAGCAGCTCCTACCGCAAGGACAGACAAAGCTCCTACAATGAGCAGTTCTTC. Encoded protein: CASSSYRKDRQSSYNEQFF. Full variable domain (remainder filled in from reference TRBV5-1 and TRBJ2-1): KAGVTQTPRYLIKTRGQQVTLSCSPISGHRSVSWYQQTPGQGLQFLFEYFSETQRNKGNFPGRFSGRQFSNSRSEMNVSTLELGDSALYLCASSSYRKDRQSSYNEQFFGPGTRLTVL.

The chain recombines TRBV7-2 with TRBJ2-1; 7 bases agree with TRBD2. V gave up 8 bases and J gave up 3 bases; unmatched junction bases: 10. This CDR3 has 15 residues. Germline CDR1 and CDR2: SGHTA and FQGNSA. The CDR3 here is CASASLRGSYNEQFF. The CDR3 coding sequence is TGTGCCAGCGCATCTCTTCGCGGGAGCTACAATGAGCAGTTCTTC.

The chain employs TRBV3-1 (or the pseudogene TRBV3-2) and TRBJ1-2, with unresolved D. Between the trimmed V and J ends, which lost 4 bases and 2 bases, there was a span of 8 bases. The length of the CDR3 is 13 residues. CDR1 and CDR2 from the germline V gene are LGHDT and YNNKEL (reference sequence). The CDR3 region is CASSPSSNYGYTF. CDR3 DNA: TGTGCCAGCAGCCCCAGCAGCAACTATGGCTACACCTTC.

The table lists this clone with a few counts. V is TRBV19 and J is TRBJ2-3; a possible D gene is TRBD2 (5 bases). The V gene's germline CDR1 is LNHDA and CDR2 SQIVND (reference sequence). V lost 8 bases and J 1 base, leaving 10 bases between the germline ends. The CDR3 covers 13 residues. The CDR3 reads CASRPAGTDTQYF. The CDR3 DNA follows: TGTGCCAGTCGTCCAGCGGGCACAGATACGCAGTATTTT.

The sample holds a few counts of this clone. This rearrangement joins TRBV12-5 to TRBJ2-2, with 8 positions matching TRBD1. The J segment lost 2 bases and the V segment lost 9 bases, leaving 5 bases of the junction unmatched. Germline CDR1 reads LGHNT; CDR2 reads FRNRAP. The CDR3 loop spans 14 amino acids. The CDR3 spells CASRPGGNTGELFF. In DNA form, the CDR3 reads TGTGCTAGCCGTCCAGGGGGCAACACCGGGGAGCTGTTTTTT. Using reference TRBV12-5 and TRBJ2-2 for the parts outside the CDR3, the full variable domain is DARVTQTPRHKVTEMGQEVTMRCQPILGHNTVFWYRQTMMQGLELLAYFRNRAPLDDSGMPKDRFSAEMPDATLATLKIQPSEPRDSAVYFCASRPGGNTGELFFGEGSRLTVL.

The chain links TRBV6-1 to TRBJ2-1, with D unclear. V was shortened by 3 bases and J by 5 bases, with 11 bases between the two germline ends. The CDR3 runs to 14 residues. CDR1 and CDR2 (germline): MNHNS, SASEGT. CDR3 nucleotide sequence: TGTGCCAGCAGTGATGGGCAGGCCCACAATGAGCAGTTCTTC. The encoded protein is CASSDGQAHNEQFF.

The chain carries TRBV29-1 and TRBJ1-1; 8 bases are a match to TRBD1. The CDR3 runs to 13 residues. With 8 bases clipped from V and 5 bases from J, the junction kept 10 bases outside the gene matches. Looked up from germline, CDR1 is SQVTM and CDR2 is ANQGSEA. This CDR3 reads CSSNSGQGTEAFF. CDR3 nucleotides: TGCAGCTCCAACTCTGGACAGGGAACTGAAGCTTTCTTT.

V gene TRBV30 combines with J gene TRBJ1-4; D unresolved. There are 15 residues in the CDR3. V lost 1 base and J lost 7, with 16 bases in between. CDR1 is GTSNPN, CDR2 SVGIG, per germline (reference sequence). As DNA, the CDR3 is TGTGCCTGGAGTGCTCTACGGGGAGGACTTGAAAAACTGTTTTTT. Protein product: CAWSALRGGLEKLFF.

The V call is TRBV5-8, the J call TRBJ1-1; 8 bases align to TRBD1. Germline V CDR1 and CDR2: SGHTS, YDEGEE. The CDR3 is 15 residues long. V lost 0 bases, J lost 3 bases, and 4 bases stayed unmatched. CDR3 protein: CASSLEQGVDTEAFF. The CDR3 nucleotides read TGTGCCAGCAGCTTGGAACAGGGGGTGGACACTGAAGCTTTCTTT.

The chain links TRBV7-9 to TRBJ1-1; D is unresolved. This CDR3 spans 12 amino acids. Trimming shortened V by 1 base and J by 5 bases, and 5 bases separated the two germline ends. Germline V gene lookup returns CDR1 SEHNR and CDR2 FQNEAQ (reference sequence). The DNA for the CDR3 is TGTGCCAGCAGCTTAGAGACTACTGAAGCTTTCTTT. It encodes CASSLETTEAFF.

The genes are TRBV15 and TRBJ2-3, with 10 positions matching TRBD2. This CDR3 has 17 amino acids. Looked up from germline, CDR1 is LNHNV and CDR2 is YYDKDF (reference sequence). The V segment lost 5 bases and the J segment 0 bases; nucleotides outside the gene matches: 8. CDR3 loop: CATSGSSGGSSTDTQYF. CDR3 DNA: TGTGCCACCAGCGGATCTAGCGGGGGTTCTAGCACAGATACGCAGTATTTT.

The rearrangement links TRBV19 to TRBJ1-2, with D perhaps TRBD1 (6 bases). V was shortened by 6 bases and J by 8 bases, with 19 bases between the two germline ends. Germline V gene data show CDR1 as LNHDA and CDR2 as SQIVND (reference sequence). The CDR3 is made up of 14 amino acids. The CDR3 region has the DNA TGTGCCAGTAGCCTCGCGGTGTGGCAGGGGGGCTACACCTTC. Protein product: CASSLAVWQGGYTF.

The genes are TRBV4-1 and TRBJ1-1, with 8 bases fitting TRBD1. J gave up 0 bases and V 1 base, and 7 bases lay outside the gene matches. CDR3 length: 17 residues. Looked up from germline, CDR1 is MGHRA and CDR2 is YSYEKL. This CDR3 is CASSQGRGLRVNTEAFF. In nucleotides, the CDR3 is TGCGCCAGCAGCCAAGGCAGGGGGCTCAGGGTGAACACTGAAGCTTTCTTT.

This chain joins TRBV5-8 and TRBJ1-5; TRBD1 aligns across 8 bases. Germline loops: CDR1 SGHTS, CDR2 YDEGEE. The length of the CDR3 is 17 residues. Trimming cost V 0 bases and J 4 bases; bases outside gene matches: 9. The CDR3 here is CASSLGRTGRGNQPQHF. The CDR3 coding sequence is TGTGCCAGCAGCTTGGGGAGGACAGGGCGGGGGAATCAGCCCCAGCATTTT.

This clone was detected only once. V and J are TRBV5-1 and TRBJ2-5, with D perhaps TRBD2 (5 bases). Germline CDR1 reads SGHRS; CDR2 reads YFSETQ. V was pared by 0 bases and J by 3 bases, with 9 bases between. The CDR3 loop spans 14 amino acids. Here the CDR3 reads CASSLVSAEETQYF. The DNA of the CDR3 is TGCGCCAGCAGCTTGGTCTCAGCGGAAGAGACCCAGTACTTC.

The chain links TRBV12-3 or TRBV12-4 to TRBJ2-5; D not resolved. The CDR3 is made up of 12 amino acids. With 6 bases removed from V and 5 bases from J, the gap between germline ends came to 10 bases. The CDR3 DNA sequence: TGTGCCAGCAGCCCGCTGCCGGAGACCCAGTACTTC. This codes for CASSPLPETQYF.

The rearrangement joins TRBV19 to TRBJ2-2; no definite D call. The CDR3 runs to 14 residues. Trimming took off 3 bases at V and 1 base at J, with 6 bases between the two ends. Per the germline V gene, CDR1 is LNHDA and CDR2 is SQIVND (reference sequence). The CDR3 DNA is TGTGCCAGTAGTATGACGGTGAACACCGGGGAGCTGTTTTTT. This sequence encodes CASSMTVNTGELFF.

The chain links TRBV11-2 to TRBJ2-3, with 11 bases that match TRBD2. In germline, CDR1 is SGHAT, CDR2 FQNNGV. There are 18 residues in the CDR3. V shed 0 bases and J 0 bases; nucleotides not matched to a gene: 5. The CDR3 nucleotides read TGTGCCAGCAGCTTAGATCCGGGACTAGCGGCTAGCACAGATACGCAGTATTTT. It yields the protein CASSLDPGLAASTDTQYF. Using reference TRBV11-2 and TRBJ2-3 for the parts outside the CDR3, the full variable domain is EAGVAQSPRYKIIEKRQSVAFWCNPISGHATLYWYQQILGQGPKLLIQFQNNGVVDDSQLPKDRFSAERLKGVDSTLKIQPAKLEDSAVYLCASSLDPGLAASTDTQYFGPGTRLTVL.

The rearrangement uses TRBV5-6 and TRBJ2-5; 7 bases are shared with TRBD2. Unmatched junction bases numbered 4, after V lost 4 bases and J lost 4 bases. Germline assignment: CDR1 SGHDT and CDR2 YYEEEE. CDR3 size: 13 residues. The CDR3 sequence is CASSREVRETQYF. The CDR3 DNA follows: TGTGCCAGCAGCCGGGAGGTTCGAGAGACCCAGTACTTC. Based on the CDR3 plus reference TRBV5-6 and TRBJ2-5, the full variable domain is DAGVTQSPTHLIKTRGQQVTLRCSPKSGHDTVSWYQQALGQGPQFIFQYYEEEERQRGNFPDRFSGHQFPNYSSELNVNALLLGDSALYLCASSREVRETQYFGPGTRLLVL.